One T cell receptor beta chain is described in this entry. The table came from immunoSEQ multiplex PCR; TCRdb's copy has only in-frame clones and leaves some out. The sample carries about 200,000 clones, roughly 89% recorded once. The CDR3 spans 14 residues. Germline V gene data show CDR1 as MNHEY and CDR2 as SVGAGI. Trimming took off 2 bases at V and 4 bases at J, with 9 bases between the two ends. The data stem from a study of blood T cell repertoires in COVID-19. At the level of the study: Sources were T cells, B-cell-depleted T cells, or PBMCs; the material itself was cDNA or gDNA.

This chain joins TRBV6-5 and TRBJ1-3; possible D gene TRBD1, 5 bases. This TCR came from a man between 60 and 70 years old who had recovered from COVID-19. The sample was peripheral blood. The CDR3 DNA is TGTGCCAGCAGTTACAGGGGCCCCGGAAACACCATATATTTT. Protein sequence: CASSYRGPGNTIYF.